Here is one T cell receptor (beta chain) with its context. V was clipped by 3 bases and J by 3 bases, with 15 bases between them. This CDR3 has 15 amino acids. Germline CDR1 is SGHRS and CDR2 is YFSETQ. This specimen belongs to a study of blood T cell repertoires in COVID-19. Across the study: In each case, the material was cDNA or gDNA derived from T cells, B-cell-depleted T cells, or PBMCs.

Authors' processing steps: From reference gene primer amplification, estimates of nucleated cell counts were derived. Generated by immunoSEQ multiplex PCR, the TCRdb table keeps only in-frame clones and is missing some. V, J and clone size are those of that table, while D and trimming were read from the DNA. The repertoire holds some 200,000 clones, with around 84% as singletons. Sequencing was carried out using peripheral blood. This receptor was obtained from an elderly man with acute or convalescent COVID-19. The V gene is TRBV5-1, the J gene TRBJ2-5; a weak D match, TRBD2 (5 bases). The CDR3, as DNA: TGCGCCAGCAGCTCGACGGGCCTGAGGGAAGAGACCCAGTACTTC. Its translation: CASSSTGLREETQYF.